The source of this TCR beta chain is a study of blood T cells in healthy people across ages. Study-wide results and limits: Investigators viewed diversity estimates from one million T cells as underestimates, the study reported. In the absence of known donor CMV status, changes in expanded clonotypes were possibly confounded.

V was pared by 5 bases and J by 11 bases, with 9 bases of the junction left unmatched. The CDR3 length is 14 residues. CDR1 and CDR2 (germline): KGHDR, SFDVKD. About this clonotype itself: The antigen is undetermined.

Then a second PCR, running roughly 6 to 12 cycles, was carried out with a sample-barcoded 5' primer and a J-beta primer mix. Every sample gave at least 3 million paired-end reads containing CDR3. TCRdb redid the calling of the 5' RACE reads with MiXCR, one entry per CDR3 protein. The sample contains some 550,000 distinct CDR3 sequences, around half of which appear only once. The source of this sequence is a man older than 75 in good health. The chain joins TRBV24-1 to TRBJ2-7; 12 nucleotides align to TRBD2. Sample: blood. The CDR3 DNA reads TGTGCCACCAGTGGTGCTGGGACTAGCGGGCCCGAGTACTTC. It yields the protein CATSGAGTSGPEYF.